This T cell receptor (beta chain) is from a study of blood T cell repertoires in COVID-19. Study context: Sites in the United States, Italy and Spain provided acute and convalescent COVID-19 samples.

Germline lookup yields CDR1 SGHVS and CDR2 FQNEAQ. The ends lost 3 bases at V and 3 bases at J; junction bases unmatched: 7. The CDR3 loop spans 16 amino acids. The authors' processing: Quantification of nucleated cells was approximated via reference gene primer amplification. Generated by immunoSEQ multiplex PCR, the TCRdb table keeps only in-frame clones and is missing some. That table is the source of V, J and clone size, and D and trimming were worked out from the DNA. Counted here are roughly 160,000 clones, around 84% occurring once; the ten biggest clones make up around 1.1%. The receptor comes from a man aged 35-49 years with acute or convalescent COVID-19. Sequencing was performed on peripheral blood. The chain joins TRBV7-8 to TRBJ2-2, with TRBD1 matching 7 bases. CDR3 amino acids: CASSFLGGGYTGELFF. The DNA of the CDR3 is TGTGCCAGCAGCTTCTTAGGGGGCGGGTACACCGGGGAGCTGTTTTTT.